These 24 T cell receptor beta chains were sequenced from one sample in a study of beta chain features in type 1 diabetes. Notes on the study in general: Shortening that was moderate but significant affected the TCRB CDR3s of Type 1 diabetes patients in all four CD4+ subsets.

What these receptors recognize is not known. Since all of the isolated RNA was reverse transcribed, expressed TCRB transcripts were what got sequenced. TCRdb's copy holds only in-frame clones and misses some; the assay was immunoSEQ multiplex PCR. The sample has 600,000 to 700,000 clones; roughly 13% are singletons. Source material: naive CD4+ T cells from blood. The receptors come from a man aged 18 to 29 with type 1 diabetes.

This chain uses TRBV5-1 with TRBJ1-5; possible D gene TRBD1, 6 bases. The V gene lost 4 bases and the J gene lost 0 bases, with 11 bases spanning the gap. Germline-derived CDR1 and CDR2 are SGHRS and YFSETQ. The CDR3 runs 15 residues. CDR3 region: CASSPSGDSNQPQHF. The DNA for the CDR3 is TGCGCCAGCAGCCCGTCAGGGGATAGCAATCAGCCCCAGCATTTT.

This clone was counted a few times. The chain carries TRBV5-1 and TRBJ2-5; 8 bases align to TRBD1. V shed 0 bases and J 5 bases; nucleotides not matched to a gene: 6. CDR3 length equals 15 residues. Germline V gives CDR1 SGHRS, CDR2 YFSETQ. The CDR3 protein is CASSLGPGGAETQYF. In DNA form, the CDR3 reads TGCGCCAGCAGCTTGGGTCCAGGGGGCGCGGAGACCCAGTACTTC.

The V gene is TRBV2, the J gene TRBJ1-1; D not certain. The CDR3 is 16 amino acids. The V end lost 3 bases, the J end lost 1 base, and 15 bases lay between the germline ends. The germline V gene encodes CDR1 SNHLY and CDR2 FYNNEI. The CDR3 DNA sequence: TGTGCCAGCAGTGAGACCAGACTTAACCAGAACACTGAAGCTTTCTTT. This encodes CASSETRLNQNTEAFF.

The chain has TRBV5-1 and TRBJ2-7; a possible D gene is TRBD1 (7 bases). CDR3 length equals 16 residues. With 0 bases removed from V and 3 bases from J, the gap between germline ends came to 16 bases. The germline gives CDR1 SGHRS, CDR2 YFSETQ. The CDR3 here is CASSLDAGGSHYEQYF. The DNA for the CDR3 is TGCGCCAGCAGCTTGGATGCAGGGGGGTCACACTACGAGCAGTACTTC.

This clone was observed a handful of times. V is TRBV4-2 and J is TRBJ2-3; D is unclear. The CDR3 sequence is 14 residues long. V was trimmed by 5 bases and J by 2 bases, leaving 11 bases between them. The germline V gene encodes CDR1 LGHNA and CDR2 YNFKEQ. DNA for the CDR3: TGTGCCAGCAGCTATGAAGGTTCCACAGATACGCAGTATTTT. It codes for CASSYEGSTDTQYF.

The V gene is TRBV30, the J gene TRBJ1-3; perhaps TRBD1 as D (5 bases). Trimming pared 5 bases from V and 1 base from J, leaving 6 bases between. The CDR3 runs to 12 residues. CDR1 GTSNPN and CDR2 SVGIG come from the germline V gene (reference sequence). The CDR3, as DNA: TGTGCCTGGGGGGCATCTGGAAACACCATATATTTT. Translation gives CAWGASGNTIYF.

This clone has just a few counts. The chain recombines TRBV27 with TRBJ2-3, with D tentatively TRBD2 (6 bases). Germline V CDR1 and CDR2: MNHEY, SMNVEV (reference sequence). The CDR3 runs 14 residues. The V and J ends lost 2 bases and 5 bases respectively, with 11 bases between them. In nucleotides, the CDR3 is TGTGCCAGCAGTTTACAGGACTACCAAGATACGCAGTATTTT. Translating it yields CASSLQDYQDTQYF.

This clone was seen a handful of times. This sequence joins TRBV25-1 and TRBJ1-1, with a tentative D call TRBD1 (6 bases). Per the germline V gene, CDR1 is MGHDK and CDR2 is SYGVNS. Trimming cost V 6 bases and J 7 bases, with 15 bases left between them. This CDR3 region has 13 residues. The CDR3 nucleotides are TGTGCCAGCAGCCGGACAGTTCTTGGTGAAGCTTTCTTT. It specifies CASSRTVLGEAFF.

The genes are TRBV2 and TRBJ2-5; D ambiguous. The V end was cut by 2 bases, the J end by 0 bases, with 7 bases between. Germline CDR1 is SNHLY and CDR2 is FYNNEI. The CDR3 spans 14 residues. The CDR3 is CASSERPNQETQYF. As DNA, the CDR3 is TGTGCCAGCAGTGAAAGGCCGAACCAAGAGACCCAGTACTTC.

The V gene is TRBV7-2, the J gene TRBJ1-2; a weak D match, TRBD1 (6 bases). The CDR3 spans 15 residues. Germline lookup yields CDR1 SGHTA and CDR2 FQGNSA. V lost 3 bases and J 6 bases, leaving 17 bases between the germline ends. The DNA for the CDR3 is TGTGCCAGCAGCTTGGTTTCGGGACAAGGGCATGGCTACACCTTC. It codes for CASSLVSGQGHGYTF.

This chain connects TRBV5-1 to TRBJ2-7, with TRBD2 identical over 7 bases. Germline values: CDR1 SGHRS, CDR2 YFSETQ. The CDR3 is 14 residues long. The V segment lost 4 bases and the J segment 7 bases; nucleotides outside the gene matches: 11. The CDR3 loop reads CASSPPGGSWEQYF. In nucleotides, the CDR3 is TGCGCCAGCAGCCCTCCGGGGGGATCATGGGAGCAGTACTTC.

Details on this clone: This sequence may be a read error, since a much larger clone differs from it by one base. The chain uses TRBV7-9 and TRBJ2-2; D uncertain. V dropped 5 bases and J dropped 3 bases, with 1 base sitting between them. This CDR3 comprises 11 residues. In germline, CDR1 is SEHNR, CDR2 FQNEAQ (reference sequence). The CDR3 sequence: CASSDTGELFF. As DNA, the CDR3 is TGTGCCAGCAGCGACACCGGGGAGCTGTTTTTT. Full variable domain (rest looked up from reference TRBV7-9 and TRBJ2-2): DTGVSQNPRHKITKRGQNVTFRCDPISEHNRLYWYRQTLGQGPEFLTYFQNEAQLEKSRLLSDRFSAERPKGSFSTLEIQRTEQGDSAMYLCASSDTGELFFGEGSRLTVL.

V gene TRBV29-1 combines with J gene TRBJ2-3; 8 nucleotides align to TRBD1. Germline assignment: CDR1 SQVTM and CDR2 ANQGSEA. The CDR3 is 14 residues long. Trimming took 5 bases from V and 2 from J; bases not matched to a gene: 6. CDR3 nucleotide sequence: TGCAGCGTTCTCCTTCAGGGGGCCACAGATACGCAGTATTTT. Translated: CSVLLQGATDTQYF.

The chain combines TRBV10-3 with TRBJ2-3; D gene ambiguous. Trimming took 0 bases from V and 6 from J, leaving 7 bases between them. Germline CDR1 reads ENHRY; CDR2 reads SYGVKD. This CDR3 has 13 amino acids. CDR3 region: CAISESSGDTQYF. CDR3 nucleotide sequence: TGTGCCATCAGTGAGTCTAGTGGGGATACGCAGTATTTT.

In this sample, this clone turned up a few times. The rearrangement joins TRBV6-6 to TRBJ1-1, with 8 positions matching TRBD1. CDR1 is MNHNY and CDR2 is SVGAGI in the germline V gene (reference sequence). The CDR3 extends over 13 amino acids. Trimming at V came to 6 bases and at J to 12 bases, leaving 12 bases not matched to a gene. CDR3 sequence (DNA): TGTGCCAGCAGCCTCCTCCAGGGGGCGATGCCTTTCTTT. Its translation: CASSLLQGAMPFF.

The chain uses TRBV19 and TRBJ1-2, with D perhaps matching TRBD1 (6 bases). Germline lookup yields CDR1 LNHDA and CDR2 SQIVND (reference sequence). The V gene lost 4 bases and the J gene lost 6 bases, with 18 bases spanning the gap. The CDR3 is 15 amino acids. The CDR3 loop reads CASSRDYRVPHGYTF. The DNA of the CDR3 is TGTGCCAGTAGTAGAGACTACAGGGTACCGCATGGCTACACCTTC. Together with reference TRBV19 and TRBJ1-2, the CDR3 gives the full variable domain: DGGITQSPKYLFRKEGQNVTLSCEQNLNHDAMYWYRQDPGQGLRLIYYSQIVNDFQKGDIAEGYSVSREKKESFPLTVTSAQKNPTAFYLCASSRDYRVPHGYTFGSGTRLTVV.

This clone was seen more than once but under ten times. The genes are TRBV5-1 and TRBJ1-2; D is unclear. This CDR3 contains 13 residues. V dropped 0 bases and J dropped 4 bases, with 7 bases sitting between them. Germline values: CDR1 SGHRS, CDR2 YFSETQ. The CDR3 DNA reads TGCGCCAGCAGCTTGGACAGAACCTATGGCTACACCTTC. It codes for CASSLDRTYGYTF. Complete variable domain (other parts from reference TRBV5-1 and TRBJ1-2): KAGVTQTPRYLIKTRGQQVTLSCSPISGHRSVSWYQQTPGQGLQFLFEYFSETQRNKGNFPGRFSGRQFSNSRSEMNVSTLELGDSALYLCASSLDRTYGYTFGSGTRLTVV.

This clone was seen more than once but under ten times. The V gene is TRBV6-6, the J gene TRBJ2-1; 14 bases line up with TRBD2. The CDR3 is 14 residues long. The germline CDR1 and CDR2 sequences are MNHNY and SVGAGI (reference sequence). V lost 4 bases, J lost 8 bases, and 1 base stayed unmatched. The CDR3 nucleotides are TGTGCCAGCAGTTCGGGACTAGCGGGGGATGAGCAGTTCTTC. This encodes CASSSGLAGDEQFF.

This clone was counted only a few times. The chain combines TRBV4-1 with TRBJ2-3; D call uncertain. Germline lookup yields CDR1 MGHRA and CDR2 YSYEKL. V lost 6 bases to trimming and J lost 3 bases, with 10 bases between them. The CDR3 sequence is 13 residues long. The CDR3 region has the DNA TGCGCCAGCAGAACCGGACCAACAGATACGCAGTATTTT. Its protein is CASRTGPTDTQYF.

This clone was seen more than once but under ten times. V usage is TRBV28 and J usage is TRBJ2-4; 9 bases agree with TRBD1. Germline loops: CDR1 MDHEN, CDR2 SYDVKM. With V trimmed by 5 bases and J by 0 bases, 8 bases remained unmatched. This CDR3 is 17 amino acids long. The CDR3 sequence: CASSTRWTGVAKNIQYF. The CDR3 DNA sequence: TGTGCCAGCAGTACACGCTGGACAGGGGTAGCCAAAAACATTCAGTACTTC.

This clone was found a few times. The chain links TRBV5-1 to TRBJ1-4; D is uncertain. This CDR3 has 14 amino acids. Germline loops: CDR1 SGHRS, CDR2 YFSETQ. The V and J ends lost 0 bases and 5 bases respectively, with 8 bases between them. CDR3 protein: CASSLGQKNEKLFF. The CDR3 DNA reads as TGCGCCAGCAGCTTGGGGCAGAAAAATGAAAAACTGTTTTTT.

This clone was picked up a small number of times. The CDR3 DNA sequence: TGTGCCAGCAGCCAGGACAGGGGGCCCCTCCACTTT. Translation: CASSQDRGPLHF. This sequence joins TRBV5-4 and TRBJ1-6, with 10 bases lining up with TRBD1. The CDR3 contains 12 residues. The junction had 2 bases not matched to a gene; V was cut back by 4 bases and J by 13 bases. Per the germline V gene, CDR1 is SGHNT and CDR2 is YYREEE (reference sequence).

Here the CDR3 reads CASSLMGTETDTQYF. DNA of the CDR3: TGTGCCAGCAGCTTAATGGGGACGGAGACAGATACGCAGTATTTT. The chain combines TRBV7-9 with TRBJ2-3; D tentatively reads TRBD1 or TRBD2 (5 bases each). From germline, CDR1 is SEHNR and CDR2 FQNEAQ (reference sequence). Trimming cost V 2 bases and J 3 bases, with 12 bases left between them. This CDR3 comprises 15 residues. Full variable domain (outside the CDR3, taken from reference TRBV7-9 and TRBJ2-3): DTGVSQNPRHKITKRGQNVTFRCDPISEHNRLYWYRQTLGQGPEFLTYFQNEAQLEKSRLLSDRFSAERPKGSFSTLEIQRTEQGDSAMYLCASSLMGTETDTQYFGPGTRLTVL.

This rearrangement joins TRBV7-3 to TRBJ1-6, with 8 nucleotides matching TRBD1. The CDR3 totals 14 residues. V was clipped by 5 bases and J by 7 bases; unmatched bases: 4. Germline V gene sequence: CDR1 SGHTA, CDR2 FQGTGA. The CDR3 DNA follows: TGTGCCAGCAGCACAGGGGGACTAAATTCACCCCTCCACTTT. Translation gives CASSTGGLNSPLHF.